This TCR beta chain was recorded in a study of blood T cell repertoires in COVID-19. Study context: The United States, Italy and Spain provided the acute and convalescent COVID-19 samples.

Produced via immunoSEQ multiplex PCR; TCRdb's table is partial and in-frame only. The table lists some 330,000 clones, around 86% of them singletons. The receptor's source is a woman aged 50 to 65 who had recovered from COVID-19. The sample comprised PBMCs or T cells enriched from blood (not recorded which).

The CDR3 DNA is TGTGCCAGCAGCTTGGACCGACAGACCGAAGCTTTCTTT. Protein product: CASSLDRQTEAFF. This chain joins TRBV7-2 and TRBJ1-1; the D gene is possibly TRBD1 (5 bases). V was trimmed by 3 bases and J by 8 bases, leaving 13 bases between them. Germline CDR1 reads SGHTA; CDR2 reads FQGNSA. There are 13 residues in the CDR3.